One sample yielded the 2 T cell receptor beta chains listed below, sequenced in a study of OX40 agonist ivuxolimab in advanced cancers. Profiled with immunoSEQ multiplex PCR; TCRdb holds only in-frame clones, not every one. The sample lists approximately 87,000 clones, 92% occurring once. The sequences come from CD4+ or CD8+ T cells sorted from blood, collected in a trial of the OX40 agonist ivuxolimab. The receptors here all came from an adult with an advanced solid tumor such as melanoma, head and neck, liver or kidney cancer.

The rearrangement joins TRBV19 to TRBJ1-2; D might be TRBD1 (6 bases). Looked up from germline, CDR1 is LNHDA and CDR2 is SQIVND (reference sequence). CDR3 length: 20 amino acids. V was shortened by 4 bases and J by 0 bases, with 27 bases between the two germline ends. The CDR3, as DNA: TGTGCCAGTAGTACAACGATACAAACAGGGCTGGGTGATCCTAACTATGGCTACACCTTC. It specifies CASSTTIQTGLGDPNYGYTF. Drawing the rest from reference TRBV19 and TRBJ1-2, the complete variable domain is DGGITQSPKYLFRKEGQNVTLSCEQNLNHDAMYWYRQDPGQGLRLIYYSQIVNDFQKGDIAEGYSVSREKKESFPLTVTSAQKNPTAFYLCASSTTIQTGLGDPNYGYTFGSGTRLTVV.

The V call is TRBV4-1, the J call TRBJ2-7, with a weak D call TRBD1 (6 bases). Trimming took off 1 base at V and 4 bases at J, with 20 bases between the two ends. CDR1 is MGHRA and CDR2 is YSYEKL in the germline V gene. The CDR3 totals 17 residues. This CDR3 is CASSQGPQGNLRYEQYF. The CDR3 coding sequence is TGCGCCAGCAGCCAAGGCCCACAGGGAAATTTAAGATACGAGCAGTACTTC.